These T cell receptor beta chains were read from a single sample in a study of PD-L1 blockade in urothelial cancer. Some clones are missing from TCRdb's copy, which holds only in-frame ones; the method was immunoSEQ multiplex PCR. The sample includes tens of thousands of clones, roughly four fifths of them seen just once. The sequencing here drew on PBMCs, taken around atezolizumab (anti-PD-L1) treatment. The receptor source for this set is a man in his sixties or seventies with urothelial cancer. Both conserved end residues are part of each CDR3. Fields, in order: CDR3 protein, CDR3 DNA, clone size, D gene, V gene, J gene. A D gene is named only where the DNA matches it firmly. Only part of the rows carry a size: once, few, many, or a class if the clone is expanded.

CDR3aa: CSGLRGLNTEAFF
CDR3nt: TGCAGCGGCCTCAGGGGGCTGAACACTGAAGCTTTCTTT
abundance: NA
d_gene: TRBD1
v_gene: TRBV29-1
j_gene: TRBJ1-1

CDR3aa: CASSQNAGVRPQHF
CDR3nt: TGTGCCAGCTCACAAAACGCGGGGGTCAGGCCCCAGCATTTT
abundance: few
d_gene: NA
v_gene: TRBV18
j_gene: TRBJ1-5

CDR3aa: CASSLVGGDTGELFF
CDR3nt: TGTGCCAGCAGCTTAGTTGGAGGGGACACCGGGGAGCTGTTTTTT
abundance: NA
d_gene: NA
v_gene: TRBV7-2
j_gene: TRBJ2-2

CDR3aa: CAWGRGYNEQFF
CDR3nt: TGTGCCTGGGGGAGGGGCTACAATGAGCAGTTCTTC
abundance: NA
d_gene: TRBD2
v_gene: TRBV30
j_gene: TRBJ2-1

CDR3aa: CASSEQVSAGNTIYF
CDR3nt: TGCGCCAGCAGCGAACAGGTTTCGGCCGGGAACACCATATATTTT
abundance: NA
d_gene: NA
v_gene: TRBV5-1
j_gene: TRBJ1-3

CDR3aa: CASSPRTGMNEQFF
CDR3nt: TGTGCCAGCAGTCCTCGGACAGGGATGAATGAGCAGTTCTTC
abundance: NA
d_gene: TRBD1
v_gene: TRBV27
j_gene: TRBJ2-1

CDR3aa: CASNQDRATNEKLFF
CDR3nt: TGTGCCAGCAACCAAGACAGAGCAACTAATGAAAAACTGTTTTTT
abundance: NA
d_gene: NA
v_gene: TRBV6-6
j_gene: TRBJ1-4

CDR3aa: CASSERGGGADRTEAFF
CDR3nt: TGTGCCAGCAGTGAACGAGGGGGTGGGGCGGACCGCACTGAAGCTTTCTTT
abundance: NA
d_gene: NA
v_gene: TRBV2
j_gene: TRBJ1-1

CDR3aa: CASSPRQGSYEQYF
CDR3nt: TGTGCCAGCAGCCCAAGACAGGGTTCCTACGAGCAGTACTTC
abundance: NA
d_gene: TRBD1
v_gene: TRBV5-4
j_gene: TRBJ2-7

CDR3aa: CASSKGDRGQETQYF
CDR3nt: TGTGCCAGCAGCAAAGGGGACAGGGGCCAAGAGACCCAGTACTTC
abundance: NA
d_gene: TRBD1
v_gene: TRBV11-2
j_gene: TRBJ2-5

CDR3aa: CASSHNGQGDYGYTF
CDR3nt: TGTGCCAGCAGCCATAATGGACAGGGAGACTATGGCTACACCTTC
abundance: NA
d_gene: TRBD1
v_gene: TRBV4-2
j_gene: TRBJ1-2

CDR3aa: CASSDSAGYGYTF
CDR3nt: TGTGCCAGCAGTGACTCCGCCGGCTATGGCTACACCTTC
abundance: once
d_gene: NA
v_gene: TRBV6-4
j_gene: TRBJ1-2

CDR3aa: CASSSGTGGTQPQHF
CDR3nt: TGTGCCAGTAGCTCCGGGACAGGGGGGACTCAGCCCCAGCATTTT
abundance: NA
d_gene: TRBD1
v_gene: TRBV19
j_gene: TRBJ1-5

CDR3aa: CASSLVGGYEQYF
CDR3nt: TGCGCCAGCAGCTTGGTAGGGGGCTACGAGCAGTACTTC
abundance: NA
d_gene: NA
v_gene: TRBV5-1
j_gene: TRBJ2-7

CDR3aa: CASSIRLAGSDTQYF
CDR3nt: TGTGCCAGCAGTATCCGACTAGCGGGCTCAGATACGCAGTATTTT
abundance: NA
d_gene: TRBD2
v_gene: TRBV2
j_gene: TRBJ2-3

CDR3aa: CASSAGVEETQYF
CDR3nt: TGTGCCAGCAGCGCAGGGGTCGAGGAGACCCAGTACTTC
abundance: once
d_gene: NA
v_gene: TRBV11-1
j_gene: TRBJ2-5

CDR3aa: CAIWTGTGNSPLHF
CDR3nt: TGTGCCATCTGGACAGGGACAGGGAATTCACCCCTCCACTTT
abundance: few
d_gene: TRBD1
v_gene: TRBV10-3
j_gene: TRBJ1-6

CDR3aa: CASSKRFTGTGNTGELFF
CDR3nt: TGTGCCAGTAGCAAACGATTTACCGGGACAGGGAACACCGGGGAGCTGTTTTTT
abundance: NA
d_gene: TRBD1
v_gene: TRBV19
j_gene: TRBJ2-2

CDR3aa: CAISESGGGGYTF
CDR3nt: TGTGCCATCAGTGAGTCTGGTGGGGGCGGCTACACCTTC
abundance: NA
d_gene: NA
v_gene: TRBV10-3
j_gene: TRBJ1-2

CDR3aa: CASSEDRGHGNTIYF
CDR3nt: TGTGCCAGCAGTGAAGACAGGGGGCACGGAAACACCATATATTTT
abundance: NA
d_gene: TRBD1
v_gene: TRBV6-1
j_gene: TRBJ1-3

CDR3aa: CASRRGQGNTIYF
CDR3nt: TGTGCCAGCCGGAGGGGACAGGGAAACACCATATATTTT
abundance: NA
d_gene: TRBD1
v_gene: TRBV19
j_gene: TRBJ1-3

CDR3aa: CATNPGTSGHNEQFF
CDR3nt: TGTGCCACCAACCCCGGGACTAGCGGGCACAATGAGCAGTTCTTC
abundance: NA
d_gene: TRBD2
v_gene: TRBV10-3
j_gene: TRBJ2-1

CDR3aa: CASSLLAADTQYF
CDR3nt: TGTGCCAGCAGTTTATTAGCAGCGGATACGCAGTATTTT
abundance: NA
d_gene: NA
v_gene: TRBV27
j_gene: TRBJ2-3

CDR3aa: CASSLGQMNTEAFF
CDR3nt: TGTGCCAGCAGTTTAGGACAGATGAACACTGAAGCTTTCTTT
abundance: NA
d_gene: NA
v_gene: TRBV28
j_gene: TRBJ1-1

CDR3aa: CASSPSGSNTGELFF
CDR3nt: TGTGCCAGCAGCCCGTCGGGTTCGAACACCGGGGAGCTGTTTTTT
abundance: NA
d_gene: NA
v_gene: TRBV11-3
j_gene: TRBJ2-2